This T cell receptor (beta chain) was found in a study of T cells after yellow fever vaccination. On the study more broadly: With SMART-Seq v4 Ultra Low Input, the fractions containing low cell numbers were prepared.

TCRdb reanalysed the 5' RACE reads using MiXCR and keeps one entry per CDR3 protein. The data show some 52,000 distinct CDR3 sequences, with about 6.6% seen just once and less than 25% held by the top ten. This clonotype was seen ten or more times. The CDR3 is 16 residues long. Germline V CDR1 and CDR2: SGHAT, FQNNGV. V was clipped by 5 bases and J by 3 bases; unmatched bases: 8. General observations from the study: Weaker in magnitude, the secondary response showed a faster peak on day 5 versus 15.

This material consisted of CD8+ T cells not binding an NS4B(214-222) dextramer, sorted from PBMCs, taken roughly 46 days after the first yellow fever vaccination. This TCR was sampled from a man in his late teens or twenties who received the YFV17D yellow fever vaccine. The chain has TRBV11-2 and TRBJ2-3; 10 nucleotides agree with TRBD2. The CDR3 coding sequence is TGTGCCAGCAGCATGCAACTAGCGGGGAGTACAGATACGCAGTATTTT. It yields the protein CASSMQLAGSTDTQYF.